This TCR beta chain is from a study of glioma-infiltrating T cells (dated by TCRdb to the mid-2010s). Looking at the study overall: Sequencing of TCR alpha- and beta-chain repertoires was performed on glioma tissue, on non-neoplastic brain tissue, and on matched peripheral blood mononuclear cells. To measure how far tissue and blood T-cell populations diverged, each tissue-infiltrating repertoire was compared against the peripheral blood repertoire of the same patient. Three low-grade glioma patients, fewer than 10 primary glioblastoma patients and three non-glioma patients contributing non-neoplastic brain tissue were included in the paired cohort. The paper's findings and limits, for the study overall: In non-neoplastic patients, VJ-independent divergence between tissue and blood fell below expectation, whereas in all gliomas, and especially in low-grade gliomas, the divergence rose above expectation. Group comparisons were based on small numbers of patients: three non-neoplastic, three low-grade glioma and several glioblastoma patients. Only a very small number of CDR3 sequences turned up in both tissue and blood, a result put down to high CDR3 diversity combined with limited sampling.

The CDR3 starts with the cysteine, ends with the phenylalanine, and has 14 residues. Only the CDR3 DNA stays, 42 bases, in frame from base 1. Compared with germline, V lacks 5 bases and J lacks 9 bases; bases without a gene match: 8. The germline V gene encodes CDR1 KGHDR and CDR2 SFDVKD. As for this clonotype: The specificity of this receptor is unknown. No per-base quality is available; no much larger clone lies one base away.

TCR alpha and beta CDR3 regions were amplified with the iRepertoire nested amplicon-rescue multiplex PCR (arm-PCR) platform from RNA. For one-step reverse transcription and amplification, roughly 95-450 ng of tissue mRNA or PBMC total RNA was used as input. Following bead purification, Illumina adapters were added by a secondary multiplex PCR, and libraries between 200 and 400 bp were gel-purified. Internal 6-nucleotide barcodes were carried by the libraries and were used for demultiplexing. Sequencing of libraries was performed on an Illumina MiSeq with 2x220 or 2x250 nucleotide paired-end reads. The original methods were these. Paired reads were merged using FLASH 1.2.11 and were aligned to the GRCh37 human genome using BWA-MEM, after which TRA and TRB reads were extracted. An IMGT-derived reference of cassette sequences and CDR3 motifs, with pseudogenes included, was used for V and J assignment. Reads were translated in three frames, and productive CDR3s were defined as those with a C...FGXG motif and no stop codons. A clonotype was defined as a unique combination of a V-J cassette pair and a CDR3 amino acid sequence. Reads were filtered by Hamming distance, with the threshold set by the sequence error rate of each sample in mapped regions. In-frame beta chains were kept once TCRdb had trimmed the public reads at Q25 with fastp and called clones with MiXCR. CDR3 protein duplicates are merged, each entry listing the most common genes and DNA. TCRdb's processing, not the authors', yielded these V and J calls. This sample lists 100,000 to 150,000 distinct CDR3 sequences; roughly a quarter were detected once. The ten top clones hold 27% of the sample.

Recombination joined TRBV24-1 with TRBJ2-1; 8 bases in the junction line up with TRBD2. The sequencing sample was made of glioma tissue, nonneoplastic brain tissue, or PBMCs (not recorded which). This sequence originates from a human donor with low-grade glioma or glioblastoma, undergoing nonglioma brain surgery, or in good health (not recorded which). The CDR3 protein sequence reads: CATSGSGGRVEQFF. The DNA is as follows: TGTGCCACCAGTGGAAGCGGGGGACGGGTTGAGCAGTTCTTC.